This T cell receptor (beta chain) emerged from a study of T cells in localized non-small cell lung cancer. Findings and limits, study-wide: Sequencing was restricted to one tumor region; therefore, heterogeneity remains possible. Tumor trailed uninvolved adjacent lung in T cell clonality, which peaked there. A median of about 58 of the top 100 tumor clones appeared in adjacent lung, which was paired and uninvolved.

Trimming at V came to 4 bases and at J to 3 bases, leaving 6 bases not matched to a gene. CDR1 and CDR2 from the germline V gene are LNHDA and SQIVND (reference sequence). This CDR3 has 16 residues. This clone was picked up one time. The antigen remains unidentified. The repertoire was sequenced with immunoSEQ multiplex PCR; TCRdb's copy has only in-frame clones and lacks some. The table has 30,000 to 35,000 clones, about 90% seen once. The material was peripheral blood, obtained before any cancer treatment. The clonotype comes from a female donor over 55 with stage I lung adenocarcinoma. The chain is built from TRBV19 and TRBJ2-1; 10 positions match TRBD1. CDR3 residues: CASSKTGTGVYNEQFF. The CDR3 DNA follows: TGTGCCAGTAGTAAGACCGGGACAGGGGTCTACAATGAGCAGTTCTTC.